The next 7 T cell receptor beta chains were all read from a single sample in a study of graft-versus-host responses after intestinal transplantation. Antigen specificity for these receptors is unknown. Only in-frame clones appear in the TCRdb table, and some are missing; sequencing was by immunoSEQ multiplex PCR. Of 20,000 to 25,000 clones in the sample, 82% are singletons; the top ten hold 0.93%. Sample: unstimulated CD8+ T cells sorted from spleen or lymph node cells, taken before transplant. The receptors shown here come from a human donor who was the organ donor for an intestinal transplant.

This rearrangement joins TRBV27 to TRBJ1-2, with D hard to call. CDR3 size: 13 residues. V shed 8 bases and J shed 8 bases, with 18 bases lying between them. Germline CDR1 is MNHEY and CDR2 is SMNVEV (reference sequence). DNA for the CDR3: TGTGCCAGCTCTGTAGAAGGCAATAACGGCTACACCTTC. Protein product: CASSVEGNNGYTF.

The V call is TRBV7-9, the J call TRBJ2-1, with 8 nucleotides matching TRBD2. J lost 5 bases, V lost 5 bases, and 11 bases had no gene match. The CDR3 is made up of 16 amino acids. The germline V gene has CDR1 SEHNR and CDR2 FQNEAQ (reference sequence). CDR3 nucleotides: TGTGCCAGCAGCGGCGGGCCGGGACTAGGACACAATGAGCAGTTCTTC. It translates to CASSGGPGLGHNEQFF. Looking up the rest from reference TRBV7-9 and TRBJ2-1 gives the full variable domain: DTGVSQNPRHKITKRGQNVTFRCDPISEHNRLYWYRQTLGQGPEFLTYFQNEAQLEKSRLLSDRFSAERPKGSFSTLEIQRTEQGDSAMYLCASSGGPGLGHNEQFFGPGTRLTVL.

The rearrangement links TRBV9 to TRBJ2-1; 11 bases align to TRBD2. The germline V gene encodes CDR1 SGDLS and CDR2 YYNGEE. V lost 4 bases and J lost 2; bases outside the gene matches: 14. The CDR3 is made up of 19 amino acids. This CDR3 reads CASSPFSAELAGAYNEQFF. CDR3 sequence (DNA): TGTGCCAGCAGCCCCTTTTCGGCGGAACTAGCGGGAGCCTACAATGAGCAGTTCTTC. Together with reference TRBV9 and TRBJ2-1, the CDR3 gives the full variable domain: DSGVTQTPKHLITATGQRVTLRCSPRSGDLSVYWYQQSLDQGLQFLIQYYNGEERAKGNILERFSAQQFPDLHSELNLSSLELGDSALYFCASSPFSAELAGAYNEQFFGPGTRLTVL.

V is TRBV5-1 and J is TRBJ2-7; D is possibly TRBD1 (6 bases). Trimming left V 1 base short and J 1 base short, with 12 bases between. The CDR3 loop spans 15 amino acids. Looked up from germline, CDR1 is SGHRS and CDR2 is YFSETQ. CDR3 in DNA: TGCGCCAGCAGCTTGTTACCAGGGGCGTCCTACGAGCAGTACTTC. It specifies CASSLLPGASYEQYF.

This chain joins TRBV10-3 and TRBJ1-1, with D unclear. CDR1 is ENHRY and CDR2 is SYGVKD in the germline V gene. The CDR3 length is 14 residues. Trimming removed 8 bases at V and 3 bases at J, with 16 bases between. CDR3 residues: CAIARSAKDTEAFF. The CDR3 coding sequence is TGTGCCATCGCGAGATCAGCAAAGGACACTGAAGCTTTCTTT.

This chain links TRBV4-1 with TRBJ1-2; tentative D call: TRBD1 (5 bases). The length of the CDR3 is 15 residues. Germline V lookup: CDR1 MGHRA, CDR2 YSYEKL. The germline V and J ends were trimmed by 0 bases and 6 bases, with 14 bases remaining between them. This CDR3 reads CASSQDLRGGNGYTF. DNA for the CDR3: TGCGCCAGCAGCCAAGATTTGAGGGGCGGGAATGGCTACACCTTC.

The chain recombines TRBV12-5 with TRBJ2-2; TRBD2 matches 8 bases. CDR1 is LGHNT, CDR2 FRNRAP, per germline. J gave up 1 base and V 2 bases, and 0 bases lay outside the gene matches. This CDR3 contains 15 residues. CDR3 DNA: TGTGCTAGTGGTTTGACTAGCGGGAACACCGGGGAGCTGTTTTTT. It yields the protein CASGLTSGNTGELFF.